This T cell receptor (beta chain) is drawn from a study of early T cells in non-severe SARS-CoV-2 infection. Study details: The input, bulk RNA from unsorted whole blood, was sequenced, and chains were unpaired. Study-level findings and limits: Missing private and CD4 specificities, VDJdb matching favored anti-spike CD8 responses.

In the library, individual cDNA molecules carried attached unique molecular identifiers. Each CDR3 protein is one row after TCRdb ran MiXCR on the 5' RACE reads. This table has about 55,000 distinct CDR3 sequences, under 8% appearing once. The CDR3 loop spans 13 amino acids. V trimming: 0 bases; J trimming: 8 bases; junction bases outside the gene matches: 2. This clonotype is labeled as medium-sized. Its target is not known. The sequencing here drew on whole blood, taken at baseline. The chain combines TRBV12-3 or TRBV12-4 with TRBJ1-2; TRBD1 matches 8 bases. The receptor was derived from an adult who was a healthcare worker with PCR-confirmed SARS-CoV-2 infection or an uninfected control (not recorded which). The CDR3 is CASSLARDRGYTF. The CDR3 DNA reads as TGTGCCAGCAGTTTAGCGAGGGACAGGGGCTACACCTTC.